This TCR beta chain was sequenced in a study of blood T cell repertoires in COVID-19 (TCRdb year 2020). With regard to the full study: Collaborator samples came from the United States, Italy and Spain and covered acute and convalescent phases of COVID-19. The material from the prospective study consisted of cDNA or gDNA derived from T cells, B-cell-depleted T cells, or PBMCs. The dataset comprised deeply sampled blood TCRbeta repertoires from subjects exposed to, actively infected with, or recovered from COVID-19. The repertoires were released in a freely available public database intended as a resource for research on the immune response to SARS-CoV-2. Where available, HLA class I and class II types were obtained from metadata supplied by the sample provider rather than from assay-based typing. Samples were obtained from the ongoing ImmuneRACE study (first 160 participants) and from approximately 1,200 subjects provided by 6 global collaborators. Nearly every sample came with metadata listing a de-identified subject ID, COVID-19 status, age in years and sex.

Concerning this clone itself: Its antigen remains undetermined. The input lacks base qualities; no much larger clone sits a single base away.

Looking up the germline V gene yields CDR1 SGHRS and CDR2 YFSETQ. Trimming costs V 4 bases and J 5 bases, and their ends lie 12 bases apart. The CDR3 measures 13 amino acids from cysteine to phenylalanine. The CDR3 DNA has 39 bases and is translated from base 1. Whole blood was collected in K2EDTA tubes by collaborating institutions according to the institutions' own protocols. For TCRbeta analysis, collaborator samples were shipped as frozen whole blood, as isolated PBMCs, or as DNA extracted from either sample type. The paper as a whole reports these results and caveats: The quantity of clinical and demographic metadata differed by source and by participant and was supplied without curation.

TCRbeta CDR3 regions were amplified from genomic DNA using the immunoSEQ Assay, a bias-controlled multiplex PCR. Under the source paper's analysis protocol: Within the assay, amplification of reference gene primers was used to estimate how many nucleated cells each sample contained. Sequence reads were collapsed and filtered to measure the absolute abundance of every unique TCRbeta CDR3 rearrangement. For each sample, productive Simpson clonality was calculated as the square root of Simpson's diversity index over productive rearrangements. The source is immuneACCESS, and TCRdb retained only in-frame sequences with V and J called. Part of the clones is not carried over; for the studies checked, unresolved V genes explain less than half of this, and the remainder is unexplained. Clonal size and the V and J genes are those of that table, whereas D and trimming came from the DNA. The sample table holds 200,000 to 250,000 clones, of which over 75% were seen once. The ten largest account for 1.9% of the sample.

The chain links TRBV5-1 with TRBJ1-1; matching of 6 bases hints at TRBD1 as the D gene. This TCR derives from a man aged 40-50 years with active or convalescent COVID-19. Sequencing was done on a sample of peripheral blood. The CDR3 reads CASSVDSVTEAFF. The sequence in DNA is TGCGCCAGCAGCGTGGACAGTGTTACTGAAGCTTTCTTT.